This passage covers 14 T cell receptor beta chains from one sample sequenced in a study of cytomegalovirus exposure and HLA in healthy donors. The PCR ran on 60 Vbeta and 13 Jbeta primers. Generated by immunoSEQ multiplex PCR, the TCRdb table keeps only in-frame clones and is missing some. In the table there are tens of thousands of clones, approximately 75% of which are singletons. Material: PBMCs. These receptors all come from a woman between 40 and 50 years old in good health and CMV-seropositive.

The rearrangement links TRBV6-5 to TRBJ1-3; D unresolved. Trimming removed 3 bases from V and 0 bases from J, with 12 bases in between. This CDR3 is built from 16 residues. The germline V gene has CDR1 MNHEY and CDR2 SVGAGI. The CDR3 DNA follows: TGTGCCAGCAGTTATGGAGGACCTCACTCTGGAAACACCATATATTTT. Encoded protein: CASSYGGPHSGNTIYF.

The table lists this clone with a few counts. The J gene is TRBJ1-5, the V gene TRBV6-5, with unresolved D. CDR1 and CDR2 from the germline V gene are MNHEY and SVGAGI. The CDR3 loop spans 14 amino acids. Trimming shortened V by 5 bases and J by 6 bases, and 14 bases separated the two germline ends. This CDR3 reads CASSELLTAQPQHF. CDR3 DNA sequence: TGTGCCAGCAGTGAACTCTTAACAGCTCAGCCCCAGCATTTT.

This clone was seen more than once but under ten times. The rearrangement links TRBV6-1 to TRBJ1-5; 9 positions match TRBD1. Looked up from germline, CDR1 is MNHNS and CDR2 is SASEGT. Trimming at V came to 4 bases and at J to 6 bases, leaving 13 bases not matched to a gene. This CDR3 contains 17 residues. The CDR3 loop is CASSGAPDRGHSQPQHF. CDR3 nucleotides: TGTGCCAGCAGTGGGGCCCCGGACAGGGGTCACAGTCAGCCCCAGCATTTT.

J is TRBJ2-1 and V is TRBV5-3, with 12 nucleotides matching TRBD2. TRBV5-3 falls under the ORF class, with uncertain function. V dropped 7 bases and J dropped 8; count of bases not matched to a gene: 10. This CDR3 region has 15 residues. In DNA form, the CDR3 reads TGTGCCAGACCCCTAGCGGGGGGGCCGGTCGATGAGCAGTTCTTC. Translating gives CARPLAGGPVDEQFF.

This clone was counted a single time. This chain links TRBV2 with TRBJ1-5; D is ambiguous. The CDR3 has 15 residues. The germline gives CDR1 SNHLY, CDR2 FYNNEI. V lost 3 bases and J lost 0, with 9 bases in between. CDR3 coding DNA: TGTGCCAGCAGTGAGCGGGTGAATAGCAATCAGCCCCAGCATTTT. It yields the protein CASSERVNSNQPQHF.

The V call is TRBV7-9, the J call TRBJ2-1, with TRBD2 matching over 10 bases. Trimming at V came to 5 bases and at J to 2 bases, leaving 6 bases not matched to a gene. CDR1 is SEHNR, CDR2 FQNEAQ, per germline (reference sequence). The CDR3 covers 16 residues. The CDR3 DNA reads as TGTGCCAGCAGCCCCACCAGCGGGGGGGCCTACAATGAGCAGTTCTTC. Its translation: CASSPTSGGAYNEQFF.

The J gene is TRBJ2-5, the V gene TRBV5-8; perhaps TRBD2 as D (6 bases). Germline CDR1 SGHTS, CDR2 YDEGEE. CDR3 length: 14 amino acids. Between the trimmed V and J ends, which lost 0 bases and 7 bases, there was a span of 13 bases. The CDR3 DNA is TGTGCCAGCAGCTTGGGGAGGGCCCACGGGACCCAGTACTTC. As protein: CASSLGRAHGTQYF.

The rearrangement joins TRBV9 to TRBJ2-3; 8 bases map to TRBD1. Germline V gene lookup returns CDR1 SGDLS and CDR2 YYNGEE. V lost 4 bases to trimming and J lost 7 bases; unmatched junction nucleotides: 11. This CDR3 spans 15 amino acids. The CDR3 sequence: CASSIAGTGDHTQYF. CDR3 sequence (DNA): TGTGCCAGCAGCATTGCCGGGACAGGTGATCATACGCAGTATTTT.

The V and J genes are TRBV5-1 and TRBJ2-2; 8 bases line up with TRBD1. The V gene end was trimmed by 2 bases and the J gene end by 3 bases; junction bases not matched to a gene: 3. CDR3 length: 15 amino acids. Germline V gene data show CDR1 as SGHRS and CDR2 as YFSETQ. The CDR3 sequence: CASSFETGDTGELFF. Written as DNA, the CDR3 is TGCGCCAGCAGCTTCGAGACAGGGGACACCGGGGAGCTGTTTTTT.

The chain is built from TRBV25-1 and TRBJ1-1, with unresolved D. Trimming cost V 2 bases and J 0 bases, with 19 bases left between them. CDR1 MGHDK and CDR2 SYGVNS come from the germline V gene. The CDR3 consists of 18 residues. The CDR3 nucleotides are TGTGCCAGCAGTGAAGGTCGTGGCCAGATTATCATGAACACTGAAGCTTTCTTT. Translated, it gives CASSEGRGQIIMNTEAFF.

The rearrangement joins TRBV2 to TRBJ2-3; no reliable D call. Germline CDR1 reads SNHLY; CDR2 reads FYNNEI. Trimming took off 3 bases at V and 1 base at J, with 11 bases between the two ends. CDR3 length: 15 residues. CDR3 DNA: TGTGCCAGCAGTGACGGGTATATCCGCACAGATACGCAGTATTTT. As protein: CASSDGYIRTDTQYF.

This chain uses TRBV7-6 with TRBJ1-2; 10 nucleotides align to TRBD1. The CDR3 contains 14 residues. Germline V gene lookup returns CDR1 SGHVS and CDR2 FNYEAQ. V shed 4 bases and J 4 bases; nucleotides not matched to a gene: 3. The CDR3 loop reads CASSSGTGAYGYTF. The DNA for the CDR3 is TGTGCCAGCAGCTCCGGGACAGGGGCCTATGGCTACACCTTC.

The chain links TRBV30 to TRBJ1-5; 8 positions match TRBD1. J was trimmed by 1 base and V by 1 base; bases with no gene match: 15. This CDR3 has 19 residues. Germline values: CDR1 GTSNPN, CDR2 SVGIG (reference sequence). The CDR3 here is CAWSAWTGSSWLSNQPQHF. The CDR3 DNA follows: TGTGCCTGGAGTGCCTGGACAGGGTCCTCTTGGTTAAGCAATCAGCCCCAGCATTTT.

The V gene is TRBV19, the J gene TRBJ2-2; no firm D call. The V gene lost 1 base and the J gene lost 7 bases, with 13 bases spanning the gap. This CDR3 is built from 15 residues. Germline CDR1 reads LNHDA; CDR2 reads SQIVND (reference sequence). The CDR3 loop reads CASSIGSGLGGELFF. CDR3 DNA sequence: TGTGCCAGTAGTATAGGATCAGGCTTGGGCGGGGAGCTGTTTTTT.